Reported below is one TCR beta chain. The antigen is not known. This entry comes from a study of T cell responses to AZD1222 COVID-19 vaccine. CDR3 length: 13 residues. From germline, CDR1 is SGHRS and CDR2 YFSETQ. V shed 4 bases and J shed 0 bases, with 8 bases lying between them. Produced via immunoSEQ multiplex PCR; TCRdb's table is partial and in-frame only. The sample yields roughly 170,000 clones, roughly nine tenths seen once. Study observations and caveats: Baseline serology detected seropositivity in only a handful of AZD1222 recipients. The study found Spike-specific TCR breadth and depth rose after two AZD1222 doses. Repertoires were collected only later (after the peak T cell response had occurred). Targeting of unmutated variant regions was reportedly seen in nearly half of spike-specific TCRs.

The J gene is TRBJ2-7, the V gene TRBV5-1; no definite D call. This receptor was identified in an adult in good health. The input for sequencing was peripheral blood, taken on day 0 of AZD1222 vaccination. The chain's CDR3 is CASSLNPSYEQYF. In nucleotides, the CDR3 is TGCGCCAGCAGCCTAAATCCCTCCTACGAGCAGTACTTC. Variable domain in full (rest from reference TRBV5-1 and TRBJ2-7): KAGVTQTPRYLIKTRGQQVTLSCSPISGHRSVSWYQQTPGQGLQFLFEYFSETQRNKGNFPGRFSGRQFSNSRSEMNVSTLELGDSALYLCASSLNPSYEQYFGPGTRLTVT.